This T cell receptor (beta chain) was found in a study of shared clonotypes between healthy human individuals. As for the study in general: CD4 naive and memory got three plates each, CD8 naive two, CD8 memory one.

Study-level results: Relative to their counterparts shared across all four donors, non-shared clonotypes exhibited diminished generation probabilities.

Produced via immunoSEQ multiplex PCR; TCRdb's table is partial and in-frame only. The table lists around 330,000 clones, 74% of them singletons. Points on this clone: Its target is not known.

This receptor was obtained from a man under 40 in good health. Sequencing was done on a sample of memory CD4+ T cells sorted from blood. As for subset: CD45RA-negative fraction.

The DNA of the CDR3 is TGCAGCGTTGAGGGGGGCAGGGGAAGCACAGATACGCAGTATTTT. Translating gives CSVEGGRGSTDTQYF. The chain uses TRBV29-1 and TRBJ2-3, with D perhaps matching TRBD1 or TRBD2 (6 bases each). CDR3 size: 15 residues. Trimming stripped 3 bases from V and 0 bases from J, with 13 bases between. Germline V gives CDR1 SQVTM, CDR2 ANQGSEA.